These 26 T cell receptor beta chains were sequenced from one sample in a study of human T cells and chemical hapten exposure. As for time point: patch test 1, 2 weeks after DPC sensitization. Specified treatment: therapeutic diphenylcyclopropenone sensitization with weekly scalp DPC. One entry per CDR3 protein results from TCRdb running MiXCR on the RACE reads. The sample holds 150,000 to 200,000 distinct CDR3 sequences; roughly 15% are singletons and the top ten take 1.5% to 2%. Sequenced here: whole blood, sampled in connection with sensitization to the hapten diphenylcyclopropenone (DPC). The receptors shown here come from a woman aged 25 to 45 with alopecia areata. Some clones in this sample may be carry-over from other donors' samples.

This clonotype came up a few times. The CDR3 spells CASSRHRDQPQHF. The CDR3 DNA follows: TGTGCCAGCAGCCGACACAGGGATCAGCCCCAGCATTTT. The chain uses TRBV4-2 and TRBJ1-5; the D gene is possibly TRBD1 (6 bases). The CDR3 is 13 residues long. The germline V and J ends were trimmed by 4 bases and 5 bases, with 9 bases remaining between them. The germline gives CDR1 LGHNA, CDR2 YNFKEQ.

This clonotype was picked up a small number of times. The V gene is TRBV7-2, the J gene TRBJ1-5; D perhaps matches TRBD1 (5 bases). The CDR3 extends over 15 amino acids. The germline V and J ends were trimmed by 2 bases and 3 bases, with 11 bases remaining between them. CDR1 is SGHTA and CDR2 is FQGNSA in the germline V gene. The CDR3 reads CASSLLQGFNQPQHF. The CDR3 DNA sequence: TGTGCCAGCAGCTTACTTCAGGGTTTCAATCAGCCCCAGCATTTT.

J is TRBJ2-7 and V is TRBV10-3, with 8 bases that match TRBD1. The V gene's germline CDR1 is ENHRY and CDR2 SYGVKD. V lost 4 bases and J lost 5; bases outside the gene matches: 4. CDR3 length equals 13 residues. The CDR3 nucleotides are TGTGCCATCAGTGGGACAGGGATCAACGAGCAGTACTTC. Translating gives CAISGTGINEQYF.

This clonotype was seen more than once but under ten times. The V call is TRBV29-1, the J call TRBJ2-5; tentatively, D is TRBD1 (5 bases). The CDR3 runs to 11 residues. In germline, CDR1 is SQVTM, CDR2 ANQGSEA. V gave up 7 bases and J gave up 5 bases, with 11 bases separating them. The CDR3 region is CSATWGETQYF. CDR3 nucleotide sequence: TGCAGCGCTACCTGGGGCGAGACCCAGTACTTC.

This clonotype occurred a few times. CDR3 amino acids: CASRPSGGSSYEQYF. CDR3 in DNA: TGCGCCAGCAGACCTAGCGGGGGCAGCTCCTACGAGCAGTACTTC. The chain is built from TRBV5-1 and TRBJ2-7, with 10 nucleotides matching TRBD2. Unmatched junction bases numbered 5, after V lost 5 bases and J lost 0 bases. Germline lookup yields CDR1 SGHRS and CDR2 YFSETQ. CDR3 length: 15 amino acids.

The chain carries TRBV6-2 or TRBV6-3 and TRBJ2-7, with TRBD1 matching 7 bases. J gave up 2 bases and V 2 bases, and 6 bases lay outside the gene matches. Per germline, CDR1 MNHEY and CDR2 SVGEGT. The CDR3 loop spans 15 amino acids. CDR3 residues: CASSYRTGVPYEQYF. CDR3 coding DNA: TGTGCCAGCAGTTACCGAACAGGGGTTCCCTACGAGCAGTACTTC.

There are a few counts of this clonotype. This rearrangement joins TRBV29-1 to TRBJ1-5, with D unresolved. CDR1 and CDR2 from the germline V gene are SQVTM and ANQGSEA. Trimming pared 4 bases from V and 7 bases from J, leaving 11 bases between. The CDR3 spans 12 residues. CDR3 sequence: CSVGLKGQPQHF. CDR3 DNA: TGCAGCGTTGGGTTAAAAGGGCAGCCCCAGCATTTT. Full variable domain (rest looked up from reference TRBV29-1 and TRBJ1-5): SAVISQKPSRDICQRGTSLTIQCQVDSQVTMMFWYRQQPGQSLTLIATANQGSEATYESGFVIDKFPISRPNLTFSTLTVSNMSPEDSSIYLCSVGLKGQPQHFGDGTRLSIL.

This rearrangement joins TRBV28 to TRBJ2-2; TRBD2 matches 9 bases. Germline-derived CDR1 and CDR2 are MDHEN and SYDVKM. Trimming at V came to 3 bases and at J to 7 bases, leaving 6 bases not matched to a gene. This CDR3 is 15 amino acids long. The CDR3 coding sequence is TGTGCCAGCAGTTTGGGCGGGAGGGCCCTCGGGGAGCTGTTTTTT. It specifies CASSLGGRALGELFF.

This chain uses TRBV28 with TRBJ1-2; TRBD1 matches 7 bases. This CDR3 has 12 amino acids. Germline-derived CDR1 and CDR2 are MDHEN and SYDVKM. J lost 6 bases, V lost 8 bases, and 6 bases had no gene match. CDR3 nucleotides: TGTGCCAGCCTCACAGGGGTGAATGGCTACACCTTC. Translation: CASLTGVNGYTF.

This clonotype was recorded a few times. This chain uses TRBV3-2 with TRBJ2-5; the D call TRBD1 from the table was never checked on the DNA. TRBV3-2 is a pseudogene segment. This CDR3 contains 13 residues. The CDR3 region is CASSTQGQETQYF. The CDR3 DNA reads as TGTGCCAGCAGCACTCAGGGGCAAGAGACCCAGTACTTC.

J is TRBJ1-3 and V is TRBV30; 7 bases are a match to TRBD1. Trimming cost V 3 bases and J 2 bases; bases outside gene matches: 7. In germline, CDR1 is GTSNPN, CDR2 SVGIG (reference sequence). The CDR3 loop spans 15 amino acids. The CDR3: CAWSWGQGAGNTIYF. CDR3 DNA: TGTGCCTGGAGCTGGGGGCAGGGGGCTGGAAACACCATATATTTT. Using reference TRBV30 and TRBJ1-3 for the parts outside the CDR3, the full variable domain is SQTIHQWPATLVQPVGSPLSLECTVEGTSNPNLYWYRQAAGRGLQLLFYSVGIGQISSEVPQNLSASRPQDRQFILSSKKLLLSDSGFYLCAWSWGQGAGNTIYFGEGSWLTVV.

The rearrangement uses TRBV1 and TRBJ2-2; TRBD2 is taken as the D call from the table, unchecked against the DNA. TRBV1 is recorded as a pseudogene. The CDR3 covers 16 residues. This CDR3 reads CTSSQALSGNTGELFF. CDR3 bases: TGCACCAGCAGCCAGGCCCTTAGCGGTAACACCGGGGAGCTGTTTTTT.

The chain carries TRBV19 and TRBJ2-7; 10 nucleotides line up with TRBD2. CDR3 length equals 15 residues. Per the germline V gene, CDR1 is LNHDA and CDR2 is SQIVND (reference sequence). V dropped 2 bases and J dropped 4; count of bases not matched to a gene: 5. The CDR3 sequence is CASSILAGDVYEQYF. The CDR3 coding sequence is TGTGCCAGTAGTATACTAGCGGGAGACGTGTACGAGCAGTACTTC. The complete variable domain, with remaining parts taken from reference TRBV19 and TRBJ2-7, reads DGGITQSPKYLFRKEGQNVTLSCEQNLNHDAMYWYRQDPGQGLRLIYYSQIVNDFQKGDIAEGYSVSREKKESFPLTVTSAQKNPTAFYLCASSILAGDVYEQYFGPGTRLTVT.

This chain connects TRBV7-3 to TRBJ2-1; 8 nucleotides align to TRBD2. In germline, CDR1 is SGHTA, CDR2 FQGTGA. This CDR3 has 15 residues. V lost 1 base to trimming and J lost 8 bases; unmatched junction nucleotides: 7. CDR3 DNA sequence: TGTGCCAGCAGCTTAATGAGCGGGAGTAGATATGAGCAGTTCTTC. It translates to CASSLMSGSRYEQFF.

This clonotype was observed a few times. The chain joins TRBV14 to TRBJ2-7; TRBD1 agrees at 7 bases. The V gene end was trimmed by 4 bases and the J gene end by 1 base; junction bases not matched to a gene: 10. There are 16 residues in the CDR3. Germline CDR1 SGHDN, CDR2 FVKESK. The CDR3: CASSRLNGGQSYEQYF. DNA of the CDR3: TGTGCCAGCAGCCGCTTGAATGGGGGACAGTCCTACGAGCAGTACTTC.

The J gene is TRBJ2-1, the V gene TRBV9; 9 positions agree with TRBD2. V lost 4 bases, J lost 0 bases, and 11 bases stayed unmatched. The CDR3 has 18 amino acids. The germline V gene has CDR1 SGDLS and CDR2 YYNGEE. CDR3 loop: CASSPPAGGYSSYNEQFF. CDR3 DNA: TGTGCCAGCAGCCCCCCAGCGGGAGGATACTCCTCCTACAATGAGCAGTTCTTC. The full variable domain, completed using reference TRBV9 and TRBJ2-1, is DSGVTQTPKHLITATGQRVTLRCSPRSGDLSVYWYQQSLDQGLQFLIQYYNGEERAKGNILERFSAQQFPDLHSELNLSSLELGDSALYFCASSPPAGGYSSYNEQFFGPGTRLTVL.

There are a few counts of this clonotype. The CDR3, as DNA: TGTGCCAGCAGCAGGGGGGGTTCCTCCTACAATGAGCAGTTCTTC. It yields the protein CASSRGGSSYNEQFF. The rearrangement uses TRBV5-4 and TRBJ2-1, with D possibly matching TRBD2 (7 bases). Trimming stripped 4 bases from V and 0 bases from J, with 11 bases between. Germline CDR1 is SGHNT and CDR2 is YYREEE (reference sequence). CDR3 length: 15 residues.

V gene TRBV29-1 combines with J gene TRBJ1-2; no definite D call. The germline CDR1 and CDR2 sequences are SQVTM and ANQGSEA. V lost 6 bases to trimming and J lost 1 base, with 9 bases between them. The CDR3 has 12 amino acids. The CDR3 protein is CSVGGNNYGYTF. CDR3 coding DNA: TGCAGCGTGGGAGGGAATAACTATGGCTACACCTTC.

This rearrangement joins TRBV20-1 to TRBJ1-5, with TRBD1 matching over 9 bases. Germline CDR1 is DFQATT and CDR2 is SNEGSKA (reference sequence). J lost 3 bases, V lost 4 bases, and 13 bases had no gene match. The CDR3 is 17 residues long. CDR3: CSATAGDRVLINQPQHF. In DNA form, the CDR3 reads TGCAGTGCTACTGCCGGGGACAGGGTCCTTATCAATCAGCCCCAGCATTTT.

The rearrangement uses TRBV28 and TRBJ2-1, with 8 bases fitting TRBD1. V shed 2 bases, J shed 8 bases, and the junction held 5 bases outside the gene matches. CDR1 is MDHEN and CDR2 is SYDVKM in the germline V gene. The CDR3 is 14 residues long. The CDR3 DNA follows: TGTGCCAGCAGTTTAGGACAGGGAAAGCATGAGCAGTTCTTC. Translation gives CASSLGQGKHEQFF. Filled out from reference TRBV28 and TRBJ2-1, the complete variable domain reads DVKVTQSSRYLVKRTGEKVFLECVQDMDHENMFWYRQDPGLGLRLIYFSYDVKMKEKGDIPEGYSVSREKKERFSLILESASTNQTSMYLCASSLGQGKHEQFFGPGTRLTVL.

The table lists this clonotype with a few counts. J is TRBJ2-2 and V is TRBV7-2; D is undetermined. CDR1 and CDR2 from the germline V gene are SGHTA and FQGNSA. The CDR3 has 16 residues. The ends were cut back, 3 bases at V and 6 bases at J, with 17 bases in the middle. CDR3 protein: CASSFASARSAGELFF. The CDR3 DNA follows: TGTGCCAGCAGCTTCGCCTCCGCTAGGTCGGCCGGGGAGCTGTTTTTT.

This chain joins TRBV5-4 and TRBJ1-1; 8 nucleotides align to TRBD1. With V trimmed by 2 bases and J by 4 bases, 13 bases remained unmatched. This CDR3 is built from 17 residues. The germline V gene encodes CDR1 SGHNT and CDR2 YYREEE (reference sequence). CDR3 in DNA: TGTGCCAGCAGCTTAGGAGACAGGGGCGGAGGCGGCACTGAAGCTTTCTTT. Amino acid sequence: CASSLGDRGGGGTEAFF.

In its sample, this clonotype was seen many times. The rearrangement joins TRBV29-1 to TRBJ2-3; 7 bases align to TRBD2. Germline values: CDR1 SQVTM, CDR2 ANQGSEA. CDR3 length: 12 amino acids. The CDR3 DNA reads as TGCACCTGGGGGGAGGGCGCAGATACGCAGTATTTT. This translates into CTWGEGADTQYF.

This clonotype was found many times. CDR3 DNA sequence: TGCAGTGCTAGAGATTTACTAGCGGGAACAGAGACCCAGTACTTC. Residues: CSARDLLAGTETQYF. The chain is built from TRBV20-1 and TRBJ2-5, with 10 nucleotides matching TRBD2. CDR3 length: 15 residues. The V gene end was trimmed by 0 bases and the J gene end by 4 bases; junction bases not matched to a gene: 5. Germline CDR1 reads DFQATT; CDR2 reads SNEGSKA (reference sequence).

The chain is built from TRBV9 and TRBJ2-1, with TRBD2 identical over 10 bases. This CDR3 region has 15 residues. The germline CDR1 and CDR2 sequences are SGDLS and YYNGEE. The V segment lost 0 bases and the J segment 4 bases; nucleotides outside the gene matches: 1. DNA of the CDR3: TGTGCCAGCAGCGTAGCAGCGGGAGGGTACAATGAGCAGTTCTTC. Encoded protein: CASSVAAGGYNEQFF. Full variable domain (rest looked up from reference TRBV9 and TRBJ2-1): DSGVTQTPKHLITATGQRVTLRCSPRSGDLSVYWYQQSLDQGLQFLIQYYNGEERAKGNILERFSAQQFPDLHSELNLSSLELGDSALYFCASSVAAGGYNEQFFGPGTRLTVL.

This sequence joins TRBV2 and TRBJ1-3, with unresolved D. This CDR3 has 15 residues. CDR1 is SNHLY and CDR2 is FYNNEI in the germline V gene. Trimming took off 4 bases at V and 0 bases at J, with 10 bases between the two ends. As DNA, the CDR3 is TGTGCCAGCAGTGGACACCTCCGCTCTGGAAACACCATATATTTT. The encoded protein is CASSGHLRSGNTIYF.